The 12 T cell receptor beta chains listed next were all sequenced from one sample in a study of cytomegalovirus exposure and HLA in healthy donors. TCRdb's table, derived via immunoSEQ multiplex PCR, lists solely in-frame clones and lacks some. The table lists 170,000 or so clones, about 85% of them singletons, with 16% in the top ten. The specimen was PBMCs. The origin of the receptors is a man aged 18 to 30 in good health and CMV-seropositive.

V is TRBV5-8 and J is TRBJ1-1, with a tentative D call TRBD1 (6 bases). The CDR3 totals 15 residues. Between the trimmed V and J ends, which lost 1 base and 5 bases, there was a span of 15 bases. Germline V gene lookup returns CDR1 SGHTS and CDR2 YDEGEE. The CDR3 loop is CASSLWGQGLTEAFF. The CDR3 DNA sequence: TGTGCCAGCAGCTTGTGGGGGCAGGGCCTGACTGAAGCTTTCTTT.

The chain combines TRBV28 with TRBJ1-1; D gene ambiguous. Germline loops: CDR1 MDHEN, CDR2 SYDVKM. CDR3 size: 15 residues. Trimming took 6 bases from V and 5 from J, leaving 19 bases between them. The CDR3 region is CASSSGSIGYTEAFF. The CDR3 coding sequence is TGTGCCAGCAGCTCCGGGTCCATTGGGTATACTGAAGCTTTCTTT.

Here the CDR3 reads CASSGQGSEGEKLFF. CDR3 DNA: TGCGCCAGCAGCGGACAGGGGTCAGAGGGTGAAAAACTGTTTTTT. The chain couples TRBV5-1 to TRBJ1-4, with 9 bases lining up with TRBD1. This CDR3 spans 15 amino acids. Germline values: CDR1 SGHRS, CDR2 YFSETQ. V lost 4 bases, J lost 7 bases, and 8 bases stayed unmatched. Supplemented by reference TRBV5-1 and TRBJ1-4, the full variable domain reads KAGVTQTPRYLIKTRGQQVTLSCSPISGHRSVSWYQQTPGQGLQFLFEYFSETQRNKGNFPGRFSGRQFSNSRSEMNVSTLELGDSALYLCASSGQGSEGEKLFFGSGTQLSVL.

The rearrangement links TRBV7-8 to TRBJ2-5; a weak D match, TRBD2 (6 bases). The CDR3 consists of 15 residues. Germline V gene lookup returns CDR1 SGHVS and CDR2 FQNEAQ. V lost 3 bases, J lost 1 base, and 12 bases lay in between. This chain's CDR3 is CASSLDTGSQETQYF. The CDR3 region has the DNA TGTGCCAGCAGCTTGGACACCGGGAGCCAAGAGACCCAGTACTTC.

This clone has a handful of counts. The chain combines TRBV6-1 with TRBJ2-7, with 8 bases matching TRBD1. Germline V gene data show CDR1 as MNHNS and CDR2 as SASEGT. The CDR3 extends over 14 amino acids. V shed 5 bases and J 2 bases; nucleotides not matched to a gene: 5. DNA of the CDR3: TGTGCCAGCAGTACAGGGGGGTCTCCCTACGAGCAGTACTTC. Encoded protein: CASSTGGSPYEQYF.

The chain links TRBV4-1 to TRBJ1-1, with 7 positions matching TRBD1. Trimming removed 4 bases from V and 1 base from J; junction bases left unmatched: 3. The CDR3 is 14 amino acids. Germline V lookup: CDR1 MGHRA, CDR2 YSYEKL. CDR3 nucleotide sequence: TGCGCCAGCAGCCCGGGACAGAAGAACACTGAAGCTTTCTTT. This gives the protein CASSPGQKNTEAFF.

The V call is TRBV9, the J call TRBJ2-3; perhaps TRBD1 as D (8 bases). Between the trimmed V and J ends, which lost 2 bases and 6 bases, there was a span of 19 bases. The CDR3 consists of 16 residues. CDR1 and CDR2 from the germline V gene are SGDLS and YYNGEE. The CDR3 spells CASSVDRGGAGDTQYF. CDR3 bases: TGTGCCAGCAGCGTCGACAGGGGAGGGGCAGGGGATACGCAGTATTTT.

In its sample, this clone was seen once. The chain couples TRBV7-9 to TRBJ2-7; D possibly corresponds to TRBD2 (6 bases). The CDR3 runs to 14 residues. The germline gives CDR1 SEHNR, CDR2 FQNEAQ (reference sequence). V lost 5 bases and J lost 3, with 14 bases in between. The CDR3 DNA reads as TGTGCCAGCAGCCCCGGGACTCTTCTCTACGAGCAGTACTTC. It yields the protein CASSPGTLLYEQYF.

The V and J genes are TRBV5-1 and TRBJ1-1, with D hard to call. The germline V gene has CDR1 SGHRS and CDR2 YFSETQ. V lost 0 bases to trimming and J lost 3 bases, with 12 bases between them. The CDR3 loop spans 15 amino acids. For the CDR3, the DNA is TGCGCCAGCAGCTTGGGGCTCCGGAGGGACACTGAAGCTTTCTTT. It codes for CASSLGLRRDTEAFF. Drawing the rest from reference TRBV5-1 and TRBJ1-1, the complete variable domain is KAGVTQTPRYLIKTRGQQVTLSCSPISGHRSVSWYQQTPGQGLQFLFEYFSETQRNKGNFPGRFSGRQFSNSRSEMNVSTLELGDSALYLCASSLGLRRDTEAFFGQGTRLTVV.

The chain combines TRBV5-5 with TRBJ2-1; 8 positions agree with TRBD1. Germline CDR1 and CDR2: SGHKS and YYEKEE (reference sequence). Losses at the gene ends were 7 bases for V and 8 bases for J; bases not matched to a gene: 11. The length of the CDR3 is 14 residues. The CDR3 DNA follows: TGTGCCAGCGAGTCCAAGGACAGGGTCGATGAGCAGTTCTTC. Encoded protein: CASESKDRVDEQFF.

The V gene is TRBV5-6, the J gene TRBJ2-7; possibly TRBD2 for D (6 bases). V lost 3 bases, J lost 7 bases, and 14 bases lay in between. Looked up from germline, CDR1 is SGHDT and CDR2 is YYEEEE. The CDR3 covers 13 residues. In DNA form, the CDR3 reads TGTGCCAGCAGCTGGTTGGGCGGAGGGGAGCAGTACTTC. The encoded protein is CASSWLGGGEQYF.

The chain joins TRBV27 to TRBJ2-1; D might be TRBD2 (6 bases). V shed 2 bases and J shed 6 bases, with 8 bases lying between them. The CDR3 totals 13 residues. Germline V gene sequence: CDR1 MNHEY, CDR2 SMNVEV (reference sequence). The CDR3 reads CASSLTSLNEQFF. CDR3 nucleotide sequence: TGTGCCAGCAGTTTAACTAGCCTCAATGAGCAGTTCTTC.